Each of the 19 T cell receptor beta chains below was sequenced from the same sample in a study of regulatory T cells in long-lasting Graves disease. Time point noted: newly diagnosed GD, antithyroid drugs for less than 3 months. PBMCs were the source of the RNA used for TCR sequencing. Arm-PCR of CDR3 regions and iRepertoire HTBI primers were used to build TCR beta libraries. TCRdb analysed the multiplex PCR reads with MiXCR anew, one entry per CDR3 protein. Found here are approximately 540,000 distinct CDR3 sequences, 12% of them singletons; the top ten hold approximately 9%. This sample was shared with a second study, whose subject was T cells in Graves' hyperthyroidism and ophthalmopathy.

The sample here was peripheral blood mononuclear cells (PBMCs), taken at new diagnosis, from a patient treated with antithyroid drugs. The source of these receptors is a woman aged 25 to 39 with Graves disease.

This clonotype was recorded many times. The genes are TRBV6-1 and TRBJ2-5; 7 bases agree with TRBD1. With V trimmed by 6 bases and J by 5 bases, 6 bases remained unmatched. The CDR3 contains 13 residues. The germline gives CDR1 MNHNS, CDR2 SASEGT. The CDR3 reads CASSTGVWETQYF. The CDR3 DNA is TGTGCCAGCAGCACAGGGGTATGGGAGACCCAGTACTTC.

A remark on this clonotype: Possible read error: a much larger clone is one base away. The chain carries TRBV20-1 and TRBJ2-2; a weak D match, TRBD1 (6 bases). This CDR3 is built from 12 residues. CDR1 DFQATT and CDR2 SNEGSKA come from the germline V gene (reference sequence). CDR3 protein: CSSRGSTGELSF. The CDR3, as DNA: TGCAGCAGCAGGGGCAGCACCGGGGAGCTGTCTTTT.

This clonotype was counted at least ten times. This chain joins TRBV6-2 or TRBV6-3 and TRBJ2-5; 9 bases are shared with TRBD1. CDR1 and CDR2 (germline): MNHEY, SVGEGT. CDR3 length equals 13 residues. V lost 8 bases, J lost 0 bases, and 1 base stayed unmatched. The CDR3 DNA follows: TGTGCCAGCCGGGACAGGGACCAAGAGACCCAGTACTTC. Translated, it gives CASRDRDQETQYF.

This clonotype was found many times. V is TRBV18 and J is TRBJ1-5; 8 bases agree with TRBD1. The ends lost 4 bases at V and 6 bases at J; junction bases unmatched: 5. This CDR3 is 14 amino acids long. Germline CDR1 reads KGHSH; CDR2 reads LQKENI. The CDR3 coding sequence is TGTGCCAGCTCACAAGCAGGGGGCGGTCAGCCCCAGCATTTT. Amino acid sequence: CASSQAGGGQPQHF.

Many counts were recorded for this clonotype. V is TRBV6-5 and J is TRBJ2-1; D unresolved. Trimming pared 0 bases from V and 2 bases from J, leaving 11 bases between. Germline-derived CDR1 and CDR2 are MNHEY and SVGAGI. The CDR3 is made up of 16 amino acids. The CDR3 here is CASSYSALNPYNEQFF. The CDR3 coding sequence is TGTGCCAGCAGTTACTCAGCCCTCAATCCCTACAATGAGCAGTTCTTC.

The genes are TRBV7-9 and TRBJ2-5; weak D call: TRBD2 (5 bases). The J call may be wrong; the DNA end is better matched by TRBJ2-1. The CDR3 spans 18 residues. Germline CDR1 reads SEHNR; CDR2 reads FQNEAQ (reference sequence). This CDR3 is CASSFSVSKRPLWNEQFF. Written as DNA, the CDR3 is TGTGCCAGCAGCTTCTCTGTTTCCAAGCGGCCTTTGTGGAATGAGCAGTTCTTC.

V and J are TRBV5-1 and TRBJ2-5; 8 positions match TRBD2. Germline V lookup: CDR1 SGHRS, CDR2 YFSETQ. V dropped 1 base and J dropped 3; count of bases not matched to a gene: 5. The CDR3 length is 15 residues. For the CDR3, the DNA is TGCGCCAGCAGCTTGAATCCGGGAGGGAAAGAGACCCAGTACTTC. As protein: CASSLNPGGKETQYF.

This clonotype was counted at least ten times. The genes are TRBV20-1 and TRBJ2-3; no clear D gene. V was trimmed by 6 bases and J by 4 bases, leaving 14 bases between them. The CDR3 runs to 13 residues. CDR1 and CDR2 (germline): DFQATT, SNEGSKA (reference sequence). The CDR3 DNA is TGCAGTGCCACGGTCGTTTCGGCAGATACGCAGTATTTT. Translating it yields CSATVVSADTQYF.

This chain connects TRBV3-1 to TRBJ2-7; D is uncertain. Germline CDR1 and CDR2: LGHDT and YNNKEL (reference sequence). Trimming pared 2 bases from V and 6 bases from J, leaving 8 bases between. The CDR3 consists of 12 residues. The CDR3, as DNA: TGTGCCAGCAGCCAAAGCGCATCCGAGCAGTACTTC. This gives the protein CASSQSASEQYF.

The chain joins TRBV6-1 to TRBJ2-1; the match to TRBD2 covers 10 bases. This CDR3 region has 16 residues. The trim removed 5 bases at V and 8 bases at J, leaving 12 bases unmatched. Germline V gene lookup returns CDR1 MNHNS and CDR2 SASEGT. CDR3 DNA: TGTGCCAGCAGTCCAAATAGCGGGAGGTTGATCGATGAGCAGTTCTTC. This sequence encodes CASSPNSGRLIDEQFF.

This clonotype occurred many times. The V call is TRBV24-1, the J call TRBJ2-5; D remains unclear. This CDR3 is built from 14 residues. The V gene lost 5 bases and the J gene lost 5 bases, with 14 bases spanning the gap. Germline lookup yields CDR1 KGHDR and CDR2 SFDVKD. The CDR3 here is CATSGLGSTETQYF. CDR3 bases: TGTGCCACCAGTGGGCTGGGGTCAACGGAGACCCAGTACTTC.

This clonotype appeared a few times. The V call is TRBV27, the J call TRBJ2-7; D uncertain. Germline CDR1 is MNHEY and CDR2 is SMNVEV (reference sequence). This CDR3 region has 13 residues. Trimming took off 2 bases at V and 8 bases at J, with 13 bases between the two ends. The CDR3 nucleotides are TGTGCCAGCAGTTTACGGGTAGGCCTTCAGCAGTACTTC. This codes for CASSLRVGLQQYF.

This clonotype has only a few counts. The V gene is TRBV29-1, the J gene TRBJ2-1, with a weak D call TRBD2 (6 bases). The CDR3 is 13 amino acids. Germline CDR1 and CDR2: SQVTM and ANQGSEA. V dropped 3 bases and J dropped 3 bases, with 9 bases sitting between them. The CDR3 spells CSVESGSYNEQFF. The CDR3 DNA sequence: TGCAGCGTTGAGTCCGGGAGCTACAATGAGCAGTTCTTC.

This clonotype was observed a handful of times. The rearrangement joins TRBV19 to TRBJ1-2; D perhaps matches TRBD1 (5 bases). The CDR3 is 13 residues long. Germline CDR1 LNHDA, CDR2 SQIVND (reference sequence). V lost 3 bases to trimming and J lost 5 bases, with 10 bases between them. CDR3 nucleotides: TGTGCCAGTAGTATTCAGGGAGATTATGGCTACACCTTC. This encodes CASSIQGDYGYTF.

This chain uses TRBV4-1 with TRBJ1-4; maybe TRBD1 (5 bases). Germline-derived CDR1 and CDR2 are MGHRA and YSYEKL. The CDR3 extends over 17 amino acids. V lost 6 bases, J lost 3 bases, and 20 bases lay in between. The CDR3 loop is CASSLPSDSASNEKLFF. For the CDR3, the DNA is TGCGCCAGCAGTCTACCCTCAGACAGCGCGTCTAATGAAAAACTGTTTTTT.

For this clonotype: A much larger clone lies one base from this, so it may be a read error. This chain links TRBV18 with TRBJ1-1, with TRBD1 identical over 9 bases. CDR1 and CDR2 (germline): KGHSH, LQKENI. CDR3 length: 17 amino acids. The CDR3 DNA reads TGTGCCAGCTCACCACAGCACAGGGGGCGGCCGAACACTGATGCTTTCTTT. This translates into CASSPQHRGRPNTDAFF.

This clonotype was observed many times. Here the CDR3 reads CASSAPRNTEAFF. CDR3 coding DNA: TGTGCCAGCAGCGCCCCCAGGAACACTGAAGCTTTCTTT. The chain recombines TRBV7-8 with TRBJ1-1; D ambiguous. CDR1 and CDR2 (germline): SGHVS, FQNEAQ. The CDR3 length is 13 residues. V was shortened by 5 bases and J by 1 base, with 8 bases between the two germline ends. Looking up the rest from reference TRBV7-8 and TRBJ1-1 gives the full variable domain: GAGVSQSPRYKVAKRGQDVALRCDPISGHVSLFWYQQALGQGPEFLTYFQNEAQLDKSGLPSDRFFAERPEGSVSTLKIQRTQQEDSAVYLCASSAPRNTEAFFGQGTRLTVV.

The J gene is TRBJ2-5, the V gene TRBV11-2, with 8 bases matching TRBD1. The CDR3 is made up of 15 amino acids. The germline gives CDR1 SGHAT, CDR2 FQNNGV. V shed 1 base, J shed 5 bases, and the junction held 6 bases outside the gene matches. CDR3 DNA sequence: TGTGCCAGCAGCTTAGCGTTAACAGGGGGGGAGACCCAGTACTTC. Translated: CASSLALTGGETQYF.

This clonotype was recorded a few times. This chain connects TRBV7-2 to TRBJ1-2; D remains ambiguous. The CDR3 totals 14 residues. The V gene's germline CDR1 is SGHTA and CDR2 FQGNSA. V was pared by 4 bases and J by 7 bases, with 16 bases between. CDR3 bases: TGTGCCAGCAGCTCGGACCACAGTGTCTCTGGCTACACCTTC. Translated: CASSSDHSVSGYTF.